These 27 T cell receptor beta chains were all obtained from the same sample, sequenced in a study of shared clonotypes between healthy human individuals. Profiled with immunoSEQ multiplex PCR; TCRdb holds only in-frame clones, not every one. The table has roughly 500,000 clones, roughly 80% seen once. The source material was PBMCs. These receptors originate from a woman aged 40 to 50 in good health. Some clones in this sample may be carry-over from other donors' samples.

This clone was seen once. As DNA, the CDR3 is TGTGCCAGCAGGGTGGCGGCTAGCGGACCTTACGAGCAGTACTTC. It encodes CASRVAASGPYEQYF. The chain has TRBV27 and TRBJ2-7, with 7 bases that match TRBD2. Germline V CDR1 and CDR2: MNHEY, SMNVEV (reference sequence). The CDR3 extends over 15 amino acids. V was pared by 6 bases and J by 4 bases, with 12 bases of the junction left unmatched.

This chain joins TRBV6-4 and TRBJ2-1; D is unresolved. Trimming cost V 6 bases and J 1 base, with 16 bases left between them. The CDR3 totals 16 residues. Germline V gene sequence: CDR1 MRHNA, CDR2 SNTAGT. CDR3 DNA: TGTGCCAGCAGACCCAACCCCGTGGGTTCCTACAATGAGCAGTTCTTC. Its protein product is CASRPNPVGSYNEQFF.

CDR3 DNA: TGTGCCAGCAGCCGGACAGTGGATGGCTACACCTTC. Residues: CASSRTVDGYTF. V usage is TRBV5-6 and J usage is TRBJ1-2; a possible D gene is TRBD1 (6 bases). Between the trimmed V and J ends, which lost 4 bases and 6 bases, there was a span of 10 bases. Germline loops: CDR1 SGHDT, CDR2 YYEEEE. CDR3 length: 12 residues. The full variable domain, its missing parts supplied by reference TRBV5-6 and TRBJ1-2, is DAGVTQSPTHLIKTRGQQVTLRCSPKSGHDTVSWYQQALGQGPQFIFQYYEEEERQRGNFPDRFSGHQFPNYSSELNVNALLLGDSALYLCASSRTVDGYTFGSGTRLTVV.

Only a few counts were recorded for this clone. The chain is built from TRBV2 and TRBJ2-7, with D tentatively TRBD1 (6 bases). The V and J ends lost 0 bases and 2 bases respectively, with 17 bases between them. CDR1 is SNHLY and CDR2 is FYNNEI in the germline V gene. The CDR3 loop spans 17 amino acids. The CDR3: CASSEARPYGQPYEQYF. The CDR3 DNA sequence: TGTGCCAGCAGTGAAGCACGACCTTACGGACAGCCCTACGAGCAGTACTTC.

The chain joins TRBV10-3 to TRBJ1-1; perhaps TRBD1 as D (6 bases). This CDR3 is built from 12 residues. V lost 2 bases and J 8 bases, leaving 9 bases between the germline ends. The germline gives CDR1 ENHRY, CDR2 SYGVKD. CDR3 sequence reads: CAISEGQLEAFF. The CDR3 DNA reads TGTGCCATCAGTGAGGGACAGCTCGAAGCTTTCTTT.

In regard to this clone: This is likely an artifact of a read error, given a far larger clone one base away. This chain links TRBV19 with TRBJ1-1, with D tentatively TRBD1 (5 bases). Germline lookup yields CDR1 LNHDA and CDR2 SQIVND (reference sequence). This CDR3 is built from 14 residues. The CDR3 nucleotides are TGTACCAGTAGTATAGATCGCGGGGACTACCAAGCTTTCTTT. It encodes CTSSIDRGDYQAFF.

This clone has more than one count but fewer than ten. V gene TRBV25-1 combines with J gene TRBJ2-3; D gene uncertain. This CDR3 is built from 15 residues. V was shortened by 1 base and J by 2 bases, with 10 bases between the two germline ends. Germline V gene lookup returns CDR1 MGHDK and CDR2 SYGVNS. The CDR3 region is CASSESKFDTDTQYF. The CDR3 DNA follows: TGTGCCAGCAGTGAATCAAAGTTTGACACAGATACGCAGTATTTT.

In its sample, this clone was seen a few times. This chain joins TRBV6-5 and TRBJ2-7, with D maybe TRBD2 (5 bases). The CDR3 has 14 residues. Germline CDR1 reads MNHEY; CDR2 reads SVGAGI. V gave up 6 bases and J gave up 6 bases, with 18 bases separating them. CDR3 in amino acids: CASSKRGFVGEQYF. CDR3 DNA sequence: TGTGCCAGCAGCAAGAGAGGGTTCGTAGGCGAGCAGTACTTC.

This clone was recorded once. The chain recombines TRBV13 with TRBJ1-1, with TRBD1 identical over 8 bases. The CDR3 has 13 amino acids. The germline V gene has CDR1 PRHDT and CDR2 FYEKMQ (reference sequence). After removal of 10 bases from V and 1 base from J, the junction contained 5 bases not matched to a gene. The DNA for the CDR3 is TGTGCCACTAGACAGGGGACGAACACTGAAGCTTTCTTT. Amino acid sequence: CATRQGTNTEAFF.

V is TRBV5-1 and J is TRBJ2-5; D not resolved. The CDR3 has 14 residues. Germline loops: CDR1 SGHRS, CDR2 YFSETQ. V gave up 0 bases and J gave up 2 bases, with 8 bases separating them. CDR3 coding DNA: TGCGCCAGCAGCTTGGTAACAGTGCAAGAGACCCAGTACTTC. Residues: CASSLVTVQETQYF.

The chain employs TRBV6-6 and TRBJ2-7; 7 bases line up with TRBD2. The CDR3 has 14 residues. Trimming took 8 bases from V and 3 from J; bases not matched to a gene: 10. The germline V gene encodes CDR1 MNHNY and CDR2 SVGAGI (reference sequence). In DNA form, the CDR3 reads TGTGCCAGCGGTACACTAGCGCCGAACTACGAGCAGTACTTC. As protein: CASGTLAPNYEQYF.

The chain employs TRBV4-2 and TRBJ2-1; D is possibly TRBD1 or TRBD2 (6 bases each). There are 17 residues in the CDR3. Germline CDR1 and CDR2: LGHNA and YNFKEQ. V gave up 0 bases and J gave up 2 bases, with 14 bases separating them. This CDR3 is CASSQDQGGTPYNEQFF. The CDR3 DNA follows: TGTGCCAGCAGCCAAGATCAAGGGGGGACTCCCTACAATGAGCAGTTCTTC.

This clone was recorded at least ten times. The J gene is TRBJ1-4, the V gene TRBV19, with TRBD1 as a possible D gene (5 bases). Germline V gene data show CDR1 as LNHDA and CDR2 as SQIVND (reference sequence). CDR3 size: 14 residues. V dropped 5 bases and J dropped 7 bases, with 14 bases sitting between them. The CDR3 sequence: CASSWDGRAEKLFF. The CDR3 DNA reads TGTGCCAGTAGTTGGGACGGACGGGCTGAAAAACTGTTTTTT.

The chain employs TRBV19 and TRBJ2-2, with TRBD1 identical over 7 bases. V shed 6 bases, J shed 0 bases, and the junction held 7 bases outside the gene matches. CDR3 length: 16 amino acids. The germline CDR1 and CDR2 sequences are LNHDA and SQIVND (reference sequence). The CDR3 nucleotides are TGTGCCAGTAGGGCTCCGGGACAGACGAACACCGGGGAGCTGTTTTTT. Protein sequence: CASRAPGQTNTGELFF.

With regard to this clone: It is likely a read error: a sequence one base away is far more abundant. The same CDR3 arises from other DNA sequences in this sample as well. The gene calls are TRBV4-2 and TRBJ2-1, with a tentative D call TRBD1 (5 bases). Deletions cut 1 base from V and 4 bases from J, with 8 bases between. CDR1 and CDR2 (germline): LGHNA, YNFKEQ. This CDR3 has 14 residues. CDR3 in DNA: TGTGCCAGCAGCCAAGGAACAGGATACAATGAGCAGTTCTTC. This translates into CASSQGTGYNEQFF.

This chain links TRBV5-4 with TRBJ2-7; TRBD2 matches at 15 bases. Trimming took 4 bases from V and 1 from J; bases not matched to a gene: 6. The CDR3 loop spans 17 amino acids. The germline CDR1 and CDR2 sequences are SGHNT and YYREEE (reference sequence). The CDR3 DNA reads TGTGCCAGCAGCCCCGGGACTAGCGGGAGGCGTTCCTACGAGCAGTACTTC. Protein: CASSPGTSGRRSYEQYF.

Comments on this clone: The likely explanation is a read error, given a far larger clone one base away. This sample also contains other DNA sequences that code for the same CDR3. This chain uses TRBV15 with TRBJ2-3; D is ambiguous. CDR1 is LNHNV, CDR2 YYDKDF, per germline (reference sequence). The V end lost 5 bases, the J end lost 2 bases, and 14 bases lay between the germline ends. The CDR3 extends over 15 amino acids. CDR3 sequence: CATSPFGGATDTQYF. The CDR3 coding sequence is TGTGCCACCAGCCCCTTTGGCGGAGCCACAGATACGCAGTATTTT.

The CDR3 DNA reads TGTGCCAGCAGCAAGGTTGCGGGAGGCAATGAGCAGTTCTTC. This translates into CASSKVAGGNEQFF. The gene calls are TRBV7-9 and TRBJ2-1; 8 bases agree with TRBD2. Germline loops: CDR1 SEHNR, CDR2 FQNEAQ (reference sequence). V trimming: 5 bases; J trimming: 6 bases; junction bases outside the gene matches: 6. The CDR3 contains 14 residues.

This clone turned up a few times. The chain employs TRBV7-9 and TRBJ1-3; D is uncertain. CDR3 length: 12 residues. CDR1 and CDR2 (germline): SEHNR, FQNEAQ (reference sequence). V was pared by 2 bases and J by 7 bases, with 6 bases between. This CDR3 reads CASSLLGNTIYF. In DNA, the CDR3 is TGTGCCAGCAGCTTACTCGGGAACACCATATATTTT.

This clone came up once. This CDR3 reads CASSVGQGPLSSYNEQFF. The CDR3 nucleotides read TGCGCCAGCAGCGTGGGACAGGGGCCCCTATCCTCCTACAATGAGCAGTTCTTC. The gene calls are TRBV5-1 and TRBJ2-1, with 10 bases identical to TRBD1. CDR1 and CDR2 (germline): SGHRS, YFSETQ. Unmatched junction bases numbered 10, after V lost 4 bases and J lost 0 bases. This CDR3 spans 18 amino acids.

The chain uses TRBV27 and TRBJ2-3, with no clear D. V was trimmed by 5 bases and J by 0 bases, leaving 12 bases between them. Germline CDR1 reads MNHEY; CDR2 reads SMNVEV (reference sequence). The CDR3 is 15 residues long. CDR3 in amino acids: CASSPRFPSTDTQYF. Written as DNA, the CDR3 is TGTGCCAGCAGTCCTCGCTTCCCTAGCACAGATACGCAGTATTTT.

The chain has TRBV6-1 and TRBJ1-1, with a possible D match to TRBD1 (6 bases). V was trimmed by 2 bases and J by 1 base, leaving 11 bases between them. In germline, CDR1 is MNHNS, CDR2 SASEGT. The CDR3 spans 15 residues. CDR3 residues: CASSELQGGNTEAFF. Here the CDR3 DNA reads TGTGCCAGCAGTGAACTACAGGGTGGGAACACTGAAGCTTTCTTT.

The CDR3 loop is CASSYRRDSENTIYF. DNA for the CDR3: TGTGCCAGCAGTTACCGACGGGACAGCGAAAACACCATATATTTT. V is TRBV6-6 and J is TRBJ1-3; TRBD1 aligns across 7 bases. The ends lost 2 bases at V and 6 bases at J; junction bases unmatched: 7. There are 15 residues in the CDR3. The germline CDR1 and CDR2 sequences are MNHNY and SVGAGI (reference sequence).

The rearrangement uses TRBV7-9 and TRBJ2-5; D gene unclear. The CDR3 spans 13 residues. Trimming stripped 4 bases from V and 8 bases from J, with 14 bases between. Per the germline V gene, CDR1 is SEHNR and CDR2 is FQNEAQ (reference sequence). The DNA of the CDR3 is TGTGCCAGCAGCTCGGAGTGGGTGAATACCCAGTACTTC. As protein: CASSSEWVNTQYF.

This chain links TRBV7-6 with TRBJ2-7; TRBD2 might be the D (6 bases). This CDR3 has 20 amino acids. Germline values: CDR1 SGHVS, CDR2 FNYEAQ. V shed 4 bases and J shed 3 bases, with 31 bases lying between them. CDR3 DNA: TGTGCCAGCAGCTCGGGCTATGCCGGCGAGATAGCGGAACGACGCTACGAGCAGTACTTC. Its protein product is CASSSGYAGEIAERRYEQYF.

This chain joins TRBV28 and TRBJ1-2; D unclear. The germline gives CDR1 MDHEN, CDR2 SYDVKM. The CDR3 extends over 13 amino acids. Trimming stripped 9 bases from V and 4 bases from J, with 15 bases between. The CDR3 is CASGVGPLYGYTF. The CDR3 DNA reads TGTGCCAGTGGTGTCGGGCCCCTCTATGGCTACACCTTC.

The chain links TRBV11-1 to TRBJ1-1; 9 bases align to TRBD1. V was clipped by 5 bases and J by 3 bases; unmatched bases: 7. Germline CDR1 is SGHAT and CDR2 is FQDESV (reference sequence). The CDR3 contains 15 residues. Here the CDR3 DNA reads TGTGCCAGCAGCCACGGGACAGGGCGGGACACTGAAGCTTTCTTT. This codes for CASSHGTGRDTEAFF.